Listed here is a single T cell receptor beta chain. Its antigen remains unidentified. J lost 4 bases, V lost 3 bases, and 8 bases had no gene match. CDR1 is SGDLS and CDR2 is YYNGEE in the germline V gene. The CDR3 length is 15 residues. The data originate from a study of early stage breast cancer tumors. In the study overall: Each sample averaged approximately 10-fold read coverage.

The table came from immunoSEQ multiplex PCR; TCRdb's copy has only in-frame clones and leaves some out. The sample lists tens of thousands of clones, 84% seen once, with over 8.5% in the top ten. Findings of the study overall: Commonly generated sequences made up most enriched TCRB sequences shared between patients. Tumors had roughly 2.3-fold higher T cell density and higher clonality than adjacent normal breast tissue.

The clonotype comes from a person aged 45 to 59 with breast cancer. This chain connects TRBV9 to TRBJ2-7; 9 nucleotides agree with TRBD1. The sample consisted of blood. The CDR3 region has the DNA TGTGCCAGCAGCGCCTCCGGGACAGGGAGGTACGAGCAGTACTTC. Translated: CASSASGTGRYEQYF.